This T cell receptor beta chain derives from a study of CD8 T cells in ankylosing spondylitis. Via MiXCR, TCRdb re-called the 5' RACE reads, giving one row per CDR3 protein. Counted here are 50,000 to 70,000 distinct CDR3 sequences, around 6.5% occurring once; the ten biggest clones make up just under 5%. This clonotype showed up just a few times. Sequencing was carried out using synovial fluid, either unsorted or a sorted T cell fraction (not recorded which). This sequence originates from a male donor with ankylosing spondylitis.

This CDR3 is CASSLVGTVNTEAFF. The CDR3, as DNA: TGTGCCAGCAGCTTGGTTGGGACAGTTAACACTGAAGCTTTCTTT. V usage is TRBV5-6 and J usage is TRBJ1-1; 7 nucleotides agree with TRBD1. In germline, CDR1 is SGHDT, CDR2 YYEEEE. The CDR3 is made up of 15 amino acids. V trimming: 0 bases; J trimming: 2 bases; junction bases outside the gene matches: 4. Full variable domain (rest looked up from reference TRBV5-6 and TRBJ1-1): DAGVTQSPTHLIKTRGQQVTLRCSPKSGHDTVSWYQQALGQGPQFIFQYYEEEERQRGNFPDRFSGHQFPNYSSELNVNALLLGDSALYLCASSLVGTVNTEAFFGQGTRLTVV.